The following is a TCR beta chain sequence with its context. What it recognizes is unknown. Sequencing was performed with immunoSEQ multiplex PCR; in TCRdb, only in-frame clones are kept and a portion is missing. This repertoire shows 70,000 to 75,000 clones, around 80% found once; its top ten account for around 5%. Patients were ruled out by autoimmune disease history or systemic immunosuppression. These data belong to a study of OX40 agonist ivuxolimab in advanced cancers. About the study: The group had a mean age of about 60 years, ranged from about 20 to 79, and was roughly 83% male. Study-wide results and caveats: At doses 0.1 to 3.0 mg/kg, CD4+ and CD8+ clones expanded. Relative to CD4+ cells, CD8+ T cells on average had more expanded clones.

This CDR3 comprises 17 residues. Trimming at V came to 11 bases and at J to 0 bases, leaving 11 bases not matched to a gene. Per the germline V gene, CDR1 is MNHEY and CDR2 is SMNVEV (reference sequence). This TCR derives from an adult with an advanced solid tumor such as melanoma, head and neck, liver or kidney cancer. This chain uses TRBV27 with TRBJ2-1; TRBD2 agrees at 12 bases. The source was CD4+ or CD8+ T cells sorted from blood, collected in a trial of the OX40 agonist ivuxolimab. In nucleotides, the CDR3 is TGTGCCGGCCGACTAGCGGGAGCCTCTAACTCCTACAATGAGCAGTTCTTC. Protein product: CAGRLAGASNSYNEQFF.